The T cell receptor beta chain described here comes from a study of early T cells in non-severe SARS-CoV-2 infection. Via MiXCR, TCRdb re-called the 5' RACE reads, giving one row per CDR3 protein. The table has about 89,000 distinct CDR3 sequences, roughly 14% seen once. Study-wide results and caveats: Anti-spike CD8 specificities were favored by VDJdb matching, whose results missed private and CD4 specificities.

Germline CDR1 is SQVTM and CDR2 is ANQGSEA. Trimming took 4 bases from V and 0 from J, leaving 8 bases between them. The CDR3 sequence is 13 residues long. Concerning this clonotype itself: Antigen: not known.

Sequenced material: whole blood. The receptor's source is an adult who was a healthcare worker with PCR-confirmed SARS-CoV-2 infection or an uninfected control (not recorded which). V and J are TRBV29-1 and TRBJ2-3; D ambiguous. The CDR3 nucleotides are TGCAGCGTTGTAGGACCAAGCACAGATACGCAGTATTTT. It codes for CSVVGPSTDTQYF.